A single sample gave rise to the 11 T cell receptor beta chains below, sequenced in a study of blood T cell repertoires in COVID-19. Measured with immunoSEQ multiplex PCR; TCRdb has only the in-frame clones, and not every one. The table records 95,000 to 120,000 clones, approximately 81% of them present only once. Sequences were obtained from peripheral blood. The receptors stem from a middle-aged man with acute or convalescent COVID-19.

The V call is TRBV29-1, the J call TRBJ1-3; D remains unclear. V gave up 7 bases and J gave up 0 bases, with 13 bases separating them. Germline-derived CDR1 and CDR2 are SQVTM and ANQGSEA. The CDR3 extends over 14 amino acids. The chain's CDR3 is CSALVSSSGNTIYF. The CDR3 DNA reads TGCAGCGCCCTCGTGTCGAGCTCTGGAAACACCATATATTTT.

V and J are TRBV7-7 and TRBJ2-2; 9 bases map to TRBD1. This CDR3 comprises 16 residues. Germline CDR1 and CDR2: SSHAT and FNYEAQ (reference sequence). V shed 5 bases, J shed 6 bases, and the junction held 10 bases outside the gene matches. The CDR3 here is CASSPTGQGRAGELFF. CDR3 in DNA: TGTGCCAGCAGCCCAACGGGACAGGGTCGAGCCGGGGAGCTGTTTTTT.

This clone was found a few times. The rearrangement joins TRBV28 to TRBJ1-2, with 10 positions matching TRBD1. Germline V gene data show CDR1 as MDHEN and CDR2 as SYDVKM. The J segment lost 4 bases and the V segment lost 5 bases, leaving 10 bases of the junction unmatched. The CDR3 covers 16 residues. In DNA, the CDR3 is TGTGCCAGCAGTCCAGGGACAGGGGCCATTCCCTATGGCTACACCTTC. Amino acid sequence: CASSPGTGAIPYGYTF.

The table lists this clone with a few counts. The chain couples TRBV7-6 to TRBJ2-5; the match to TRBD2 covers 12 bases. CDR3 size: 15 residues. The V segment lost 5 bases and the J segment 5 bases; nucleotides outside the gene matches: 6. Germline CDR1 SGHVS, CDR2 FNYEAQ. The CDR3 region is CASSDLAGGPETQYF. The CDR3 coding sequence is TGTGCCAGCAGCGACCTAGCGGGGGGGCCGGAGACCCAGTACTTC.

The V gene is TRBV24-1, the J gene TRBJ2-2; TRBD1 might be the D (6 bases). The CDR3 has 15 amino acids. Per the germline V gene, CDR1 is KGHDR and CDR2 is SFDVKD. With 6 bases removed from V and 5 bases from J, the gap between germline ends came to 15 bases. The CDR3 here is CATSQGTGRTGELFF. The CDR3 DNA is TGTGCCACCAGTCAAGGTACAGGGCGAACCGGGGAGCTGTTTTTT.

The rearrangement links TRBV28 to TRBJ2-3; D remains unclear. From germline, CDR1 is MDHEN and CDR2 SYDVKM. The CDR3 totals 14 residues. V lost 4 bases to trimming and J lost 1 base, with 9 bases between them. In DNA form, the CDR3 reads TGTGCCAGCAGTTCTCCCGTCGGCACAGATACGCAGTATTTT. Its translation: CASSSPVGTDTQYF.

V gene TRBV21-1 combines with J gene TRBJ1-5; TRBD1 is taken as the D call from the table, unchecked against the DNA. TRBV21-1 is tagged as a pseudogene. The CDR3 runs 14 residues. The CDR3 spells CASNGKQGYQPQHF. CDR3 nucleotide sequence: TGTGCCAGCAACGGAAAACAGGGCTATCAGCCCCAGCATTTT.

The chain is built from TRBV7-8 and TRBJ2-7; the match to TRBD1 covers 7 bases. The germline CDR1 and CDR2 sequences are SGHVS and FQNEAQ. The length of the CDR3 is 12 residues. V lost 5 bases to trimming and J lost 9 bases; unmatched junction nucleotides: 7. Written as DNA, the CDR3 is TGTGCCAGCAGCCCCTCACAGGGGACGCAGTACTTC. Translating it yields CASSPSQGTQYF.

This clone was recorded a few times. CDR3 nucleotide sequence: TGTGCCAGTAGTATGTCGCGTGACTATGGCTACACCTTC. This encodes CASSMSRDYGYTF. The chain is built from TRBV19 and TRBJ1-2; D not certain. The CDR3 covers 13 residues. Trimming removed 3 bases from V and 3 bases from J, with 8 bases in between. The germline V gene has CDR1 LNHDA and CDR2 SQIVND (reference sequence).

The CDR3 nucleotides read TGTGCCACCAGCAGAGTCAGGAAGGACATCAACGAGCAGTACTTC. Protein: CATSRVRKDINEQYF. The V and J genes are TRBV15 and TRBJ2-7, with a tentative D call TRBD1 (5 bases). The CDR3 extends over 15 amino acids. The V gene's germline CDR1 is LNHNV and CDR2 YYDKDF (reference sequence). Trimming left V 1 base short and J 5 bases short, with 15 bases between.

The chain recombines TRBV25-1 with TRBJ1-5; no definite D call. Per germline, CDR1 MGHDK and CDR2 SYGVNS. This CDR3 has 13 amino acids. V was pared by 3 bases and J by 9 bases, with 12 bases between. CDR3 bases: TGTGCCAGCAGTGACAGCGGGCTTTGGCCCCAGCATTTT. This translates into CASSDSGLWPQHF. Filled out from reference TRBV25-1 and TRBJ1-5, the complete variable domain reads EADIYQTPRYLVIGTGKKITLECSQTMGHDKMYWYQQDPGMELHLIHYSYGVNSTEKGDLSSESTVSRIRTEHFPLTLESARPSHTSQYLCASSDSGLWPQHFGDGTRLSIL.